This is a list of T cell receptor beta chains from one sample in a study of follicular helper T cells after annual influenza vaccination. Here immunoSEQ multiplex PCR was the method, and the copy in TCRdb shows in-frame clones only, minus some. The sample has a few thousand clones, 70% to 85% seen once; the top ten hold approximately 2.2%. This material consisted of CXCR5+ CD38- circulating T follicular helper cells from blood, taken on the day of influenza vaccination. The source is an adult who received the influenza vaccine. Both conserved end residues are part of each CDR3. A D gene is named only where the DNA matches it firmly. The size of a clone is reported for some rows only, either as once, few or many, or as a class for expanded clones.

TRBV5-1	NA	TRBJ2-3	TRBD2	CASTPGASGGHTDTQYF	TGCGCCAGCACCCCGGGGGCTAGCGGGGGGCACACAGATACGCAGTATTTT
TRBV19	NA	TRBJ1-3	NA	CASSTQTGQVTIYF	TGTGCCAGTAGTACCCAGACAGGCCAGGTCACCATATATTTT
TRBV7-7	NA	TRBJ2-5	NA	CASSPGLKETQYF	TGTGCTAGCAGCCCCGGACTTAAAGAGACCCAGTACTTC
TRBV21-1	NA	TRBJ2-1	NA	CASSKRGGRSYNEQFF	TGTGCCAGCAGCAAAAGGGGGGGGCGATCCTACAATGAGCAGTTCTTC
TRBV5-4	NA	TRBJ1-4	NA	CASSRDWNEKLFF	TGTGCCAGCAGCCGGGATTGGAATGAAAAACTGTTTTTT
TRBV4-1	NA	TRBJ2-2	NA	CASSQPFSTNTGELFF	TGCGCCAGCAGCCAACCTTTCTCTACTAACACCGGGGAGCTGTTTTTT
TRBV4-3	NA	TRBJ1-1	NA	CASSQDRGDPGAFF	TGCGCCAGCAGCCAAGATAGGGGGGACCCTGGAGCTTTCTTT
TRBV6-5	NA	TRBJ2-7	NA	CATEQGGEQYF	TGTGCCACCGAACAGGGTGGCGAGCAGTACTTC
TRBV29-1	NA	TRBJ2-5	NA	CSVGQYQETQYF	TGCAGCGTCGGACAGTACCAAGAGACCCAGTACTTC
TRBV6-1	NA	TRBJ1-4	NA	CASSEGTVNEKLFF	TGTGCCAGCAGTGAAGGGACAGTTAATGAAAAACTGTTTTTT
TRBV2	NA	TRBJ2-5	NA	CASRWGGNQETQYF	TGTGCCAGCAGGTGGGGTGGGAACCAAGAGACCCAGTACTTC
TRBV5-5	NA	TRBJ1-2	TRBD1	CASSLDDRVGYTF	TGTGCCAGCAGCTTGGACGACAGGGTTGGCTACACCTTC
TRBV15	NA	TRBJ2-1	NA	CATSRVLYNEQFF	TGTGCCACCAGCAGAGTGTTATACAATGAGCAGTTCTTC
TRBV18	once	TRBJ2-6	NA	CASSPSASGANVLTF	TGTGCCAGCTCACCGTCGGCCTCTGGGGCCAACGTCCTGACTTTC
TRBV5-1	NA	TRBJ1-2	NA	CASSQVGTYGYTF	TGCGCCAGCAGCCAGGTCGGGACCTATGGCTACACCTTC
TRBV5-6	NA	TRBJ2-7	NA	CASKTGWGAEQYF	TGTGCCAGCAAGACAGGATGGGGGGCCGAGCAGTACTTC
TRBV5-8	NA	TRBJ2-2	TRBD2	CASSLGLRGSTGELFF	TGTGCCAGCAGCTTGGGTCTGCGGGGGAGCACCGGGGAGCTGTTTTTT
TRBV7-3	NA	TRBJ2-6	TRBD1	CASSLTGGAGANVLTF	TGTGCCAGCAGCTTAACAGGGGGCGCTGGGGCCAACGTCCTGACTTTC
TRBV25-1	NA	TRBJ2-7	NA	CASMGFYEQYF	TGTGCCAGCATGGGATTCTACGAGCAGTACTTC
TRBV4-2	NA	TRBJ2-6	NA	CASSPWGSGANVLTF	TGTGCCAGCAGCCCATGGGGCTCTGGGGCCAACGTCCTGACTTTC
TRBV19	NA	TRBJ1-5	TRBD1	CASRDRAEEPQHF	TGTGCCAGCCGAGACAGGGCTGAGGAGCCCCAGCATTTT
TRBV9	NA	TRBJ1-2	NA	CASSGGGGEGTVYGYTF	TGTGCCAGCAGCGGCGGAGGGGGGGAGGGAACTGTCTATGGCTACACCTTC
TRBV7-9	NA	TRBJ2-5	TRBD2	CASALAGGVQETQYF	TGTGCCAGCGCACTAGCGGGGGGTGTGCAAGAGACCCAGTACTTC
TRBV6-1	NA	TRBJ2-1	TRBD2	CASSAGLALNEQFF	TGTGCCAGCAGTGCGGGACTAGCCCTCAATGAGCAGTTCTTC
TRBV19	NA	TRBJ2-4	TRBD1	CASTAGTANIQYF	TGTGCCAGCACCGCCGGGACAGCTAACATTCAGTACTTC
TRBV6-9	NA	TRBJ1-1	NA	CASSSVRAFF	TGTGCCAGCAGTTCGGTCAGGGCTTTCTTT
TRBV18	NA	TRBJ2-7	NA	CASSVVGGGEQYF	TGTGCCAGCTCAGTGGTGGGGGGCGGCGAGCAGTACTTC
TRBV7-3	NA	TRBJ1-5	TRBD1	CASRKESRQGGQPQHF	TGTGCCAGCAGAAAAGAAAGTCGACAGGGTGGACAGCCCCAGCATTTT
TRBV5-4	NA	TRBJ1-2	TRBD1	CASSLPGTGNYGYTF	TGTGCCAGCAGCTTGCCCGGGACAGGGAACTATGGCTACACCTTC
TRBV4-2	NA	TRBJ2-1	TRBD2	CASSQDYRGGAYNEQFF	TGTGCCAGCAGCCAAGACTACCGGGGGGGCGCCTACAATGAGCAGTTCTTC
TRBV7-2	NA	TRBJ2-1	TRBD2	CASSMRLAGGRPGDNEQFF	TGTGCCAGCAGCATGAGACTAGCGGGGGGGAGGCCTGGCGACAATGAGCAGTTCTTC